This TCR beta chain was obtained from a study of tumor-infiltrating lymphocytes in localized non-small cell lung cancer. At the level of the study: Patients included smokers and never-smokers with various histologies, some sampled after neoadjuvant chemotherapy. Findings and caveats of the study: Technical variation could not be separated from intratumor heterogeneity here. T-cell fraction did not differ between immunotypes IM1 and IM2.

Notes on this clone: The antigen is not known.

The germline V gene encodes CDR1 SGHVS and CDR2 FQNEAQ. The CDR3 contains 11 residues. V was shortened by 5 bases and J by 5 bases, with 4 bases between the two germline ends. This table comes from immunoSEQ multiplex PCR, and its TCRdb copy is limited to in-frame clones, with some not included. The sample has under 15,000 clones; around 80% are singletons. V and J are TRBV7-8 and TRBJ2-1; no definite D call. This TCR came from a human donor with non-small cell lung cancer. What was sequenced was lung tumor tissue. The CDR3 coding sequence is TGTGCCAGCAGCGAACACAATGAGCAGTTCTTC. It codes for CASSEHNEQFF.